These T cell receptor beta chains were read from a single sample in a study of T cell responses to AZD1222 COVID-19 vaccine. TCRdb's copy holds only in-frame clones and misses some; the assay was immunoSEQ multiplex PCR. The sample includes about 93,000 clones, roughly 88% seen only once; the top ten take about 16%. The input for sequencing was peripheral blood, taken on day 0 of AZD1222 vaccination. Source of these receptors: an adult in good health. The CDR3 runs from the conserved cysteine through the conserved F or W. The D gene is left open where the match is weak. Rows may omit the clone size; those that give it use once, few, many or a size class.

CDR3 length	V gene	J gene	clone size	D gene	CDR3 DNA	CDR3 protein
15	TRBV19	TRBJ1-1	once	-	TGTGCCAGTAACGGAAGAAGGGACTTGAACACTGAAGCTTTCTTT	CASNGRRDLNTEAFF
11	TRBV12-3/TRBV12-4	TRBJ1-2	-	-	TGTGCCAGCAGCCGGAAGGGGTACTACACCTTC	CASSRKGYYTF
12	TRBV12-5	TRBJ1-5	-	-	TGTGCTAGTGGCCTCCTTGTTTGGCCCCAGCATTTT	CASGLLVWPQHF
11	TRBV9	TRBJ1-2	-	-	TGTGCCAGCTGGGGAATCTATGGCTACACCTTC	CASWGIYGYTF
15	TRBV19	TRBJ1-3	-	-	TGTGCCAGTAGTATAAACAGGGCAGCTGGAAACACCATATATTTT	CASSINRAAGNTIYF
15	TRBV19	TRBJ1-5	-	TRBD1	TGTGCCAGTTCGGGACAGGGGGCTCGGGGTCAGCCCCAGCATTTT	CASSGQGARGQPQHF
12	TRBV5-4	TRBJ1-2	-	TRBD1	TGTGCCAGCAGCGCAGACAGGGTTGGCTACACCTTC	CASSADRVGYTF
14	TRBV19	TRBJ2-3	-	-	TGTGCCAGTAGTGTAAGACAGTTCACAGATACGCAGTATTTT	CASSVRQFTDTQYF
12	TRBV3-1/TRBV3-2	TRBJ2-1	-	TRBD2	TGTGCCAGCAGACAGAGCGGGGGTGAGCAGTTCTTC	CASRQSGGEQFF
14	TRBV13	TRBJ2-3	-	-	TGTGCCAGCAGCTTAACCGCTAGATCCGATACGCAGTATTTT	CASSLTARSDTQYF
18	TRBV11-3	TRBJ2-1	once	TRBD2	TGTGCCAGCAGCTTAGCCAGACCCGGGACTAGCGGATACAATGAGCAGTTCTTC	CASSLARPGTSGYNEQFF
13	TRBV6-5	TRBJ2-1	-	-	TGTGCCAGCAGTTCAACAGCGGCCAATGAGCAGTTCTTC	CASSSTAANEQFF
15	TRBV2	TRBJ2-6	few	TRBD1	TGTGCCAGCAGTGTTGGACAGGCTGGGGCCAACGTCCTGACTTTC	CASSVGQAGANVLTF
13	TRBV29-1	TRBJ1-1	-	-	TGCAGCGTTGGCCAGGGCCGGGGCACTGAAGCTTTCTTT	CSVGQGRGTEAFF
15	TRBV27	TRBJ1-5	-	TRBD1	TGTGCCAGCAGCCAAGGACAGGGAATGAATCAGCCCCAGCATTTT	CASSQGQGMNQPQHF
16	TRBV28	TRBJ1-6	-	-	TGTGCCAGCAGTACAGGCATGAGGGGATTAATTTCACCCCTCCACTTT	CASSTGMRGLISPLHF
13	TRBV6-2/TRBV6-3	TRBJ1-2	once	-	TGTGCCAGCAGCCCCGGCAGCGCCTATGGCTACACCTTC	CASSPGSAYGYTF
11	TRBV18	TRBJ1-2	-	-	TGTGCCAGCTCACAACGACAAGGCTACACCTTC	CASSQRQGYTF
16	TRBV7-9	TRBJ2-1	-	-	TGTGCCAGCAGCGTCTACCGGGGGACGGGCAACAATGAGCAGTTCTTC	CASSVYRGTGNNEQFF
13	TRBV11-2	TRBJ2-1	-	TRBD1	TGTGCCAGCAGCTTTCACCGGGACAGGGAGCAGTTCTTC	CASSFHRDREQFF
14	TRBV5-5	TRBJ2-3	few	-	TGTGCCAGCAGCGGCGGGACTAGCACAGATACGCAGTATTTT	CASSGGTSTDTQYF
13	TRBV6-5	TRBJ2-7	-	-	TGTGCCAGCAGCTACGCAAGCTCCTACGAGCAGTACTTC	CASSYASSYEQYF
15	TRBV28	TRBJ1-2	-	-	TGTGCCAGCAGTTTACACCCCTCGGGGGTCTATGGCTACACCTTC	CASSLHPSGVYGYTF
16	TRBV19	TRBJ1-5	-	-	TGTGCCAGTAGCCAACGGAGGCGGGGGATCAATCAGCCCCAGCATTTT	CASSQRRRGINQPQHF
16	TRBV19	TRBJ1-1	-	-	TGTGCCAGTAGTTCGGGAACACGGATAATGAACACTGAAGCTTTCTTT	CASSSGTRIMNTEAFF
19	TRBV21-1	TRBJ2-7	once	-	TGTGCCAGCAGCAACTTACCTCCGGGGGCTAGCGGAGCTTCCTACGAGCAGTACTTC	CASSNLPPGASGASYEQYF
14	TRBV5-6	TRBJ1-1	-	-	TGTGCCAGCAGCCCGGGGGGTCGGAACACTGAAGCTTTCTTT	CASSPGGRNTEAFF
15	TRBV5-1	TRBJ2-4	-	TRBD1	TGCGCCAGCAGCTTGGAAAGGACAGGGTTTAACATTCAGTACTTC	CASSLERTGFNIQYF
9	TRBV29-1	TRBJ2-1	-	-	TGCAGCGTTAATGATGAGCAGTTCTTC	CSVNDEQFF
15	TRBV30	TRBJ2-7	-	TRBD1	TGTGCCTGGAGTCTCCAGGGGGCTGGACCCTACGAGCAGTACTTC	CAWSLQGAGPYEQYF
15	TRBV19	TRBJ2-2	-	TRBD2	TGTGCCAGTAGTACCTTAGCGGGGAGCACCGGGGAGCTGTTTTTT	CASSTLAGSTGELFF
16	TRBV2	TRBJ1-1	-	TRBD1	TGTGCCAGCAGTGAGATTGAGGACAGGGGTACCCGTGAAGCTTTCTTT	CASSEIEDRGTREAFF
14	TRBV14	TRBJ1-2	-	TRBD1	TGTGCCAGCAGCGCAAAGACAGGGGCCTATGGCTACACCTTC	CASSAKTGAYGYTF
13	TRBV18	TRBJ2-5	once	-	TGTGCCAGCTCACCACCCCAGCTAGAGACCCAGTACTTC	CASSPPQLETQYF
13	TRBV28	TRBJ1-1	-	-	TGTGCCAGCACGCAGGAGGGAATTCTTGGAGCTTTCTTT	CASTQEGILGAFF
12	TRBV28	TRBJ1-2	-	TRBD1	TGTGCCAGCACGGGGACAGCGTATGGCTACACCTTC	CASTGTAYGYTF
12	TRBV28	TRBJ1-1	-	-	TGTGCCATAATCGGGGGGGCCACTGAAGCTTTCTTT	CAIIGGATEAFF
19	TRBV19	TRBJ1-3	-	-	TGTGCCAGTAGTCAACTTTACGGAATAACAGGCCCCTCTGGAAACACCATATATTTT	CASSQLYGITGPSGNTIYF
15	TRBV9	TRBJ2-1	-	TRBD2	TGTGCCAGCAGCGTAGAGATTAGCGGGGGAGCTGAGCAGTTCTTC	CASSVEISGGAEQFF
15	TRBV28	TRBJ2-1	-	-	TGTGCCAGCAGTTCAGGGACCGTAAAGAACAATGAGCAGTTCTTC	CASSSGTVKNNEQFF
15	TRBV19	TRBJ2-5	-	-	TGTGCCAGTAGCTCCTTAGTGGGCACACAAGAGACCCAGTACTTC	CASSSLVGTQETQYF
14	TRBV25-1	TRBJ2-6	-	-	TGTGCCAGCAGTCGATTCTCGGGGGCCAACGTCCTGACTTTC	CASSRFSGANVLTF
17	TRBV3-1/TRBV3-2	TRBJ1-1	-	-	TGTGCCAGCAGCCAAACCGGAAGGATAAAAATGAACACTGAAGCTTTCTTT	CASSQTGRIKMNTEAFF
13	TRBV10-2	TRBJ1-2	-	TRBD1	TGCGCCAGCAACGGACAGGGGGGATATGGCTACACCTTC	CASNGQGGYGYTF
14	TRBV4-1	TRBJ2-5	once	-	TGCGCCAGCAGCCAGCTTCAGAGACAAGAGACCCAGTACTTC	CASSQLQRQETQYF
14	TRBV19	TRBJ1-1	-	-	TGTGCCAGTGGAAAGACAAGACAGAACACTGAAGCTTTCTTT	CASGKTRQNTEAFF
15	TRBV28	TRBJ2-1	-	-	TGTGCCAGCAGTCCCGCCCGGCTATCCTACAATGAGCAGTTCTTC	CASSPARLSYNEQFF
14	TRBV5-5	TRBJ1-1	-	-	TGTGCCAGCAGCTTGGTAGGGAGGGCAACTGAAGCTTTCTTT	CASSLVGRATEAFF
13	TRBV18	TRBJ2-7	-	-	TGTGCCAGCTCACCAGGCCAGAGCTACGAGCAGTACTTC	CASSPGQSYEQYF
13	TRBV4-1	TRBJ1-2	-	-	TGCGCCAGCAGCCAAGTCGGGACCCCGGGCTACACCTTC	CASSQVGTPGYTF
13	TRBV28	TRBJ2-4	-	-	TGTGCCAGCATGGACGGTCCAAAAAACATTCAGTACTTC	CASMDGPKNIQYF
16	TRBV27	TRBJ2-5	-	-	TGTGCCAGCAGTTTATCGGACGGCAGGAACCAAGAGACCCAGTACTTC	CASSLSDGRNQETQYF
16	TRBV5-1	TRBJ2-3	-	TRBD2	TGCGCCAGCAGCTGGGGTAGCGGGAGGGGCACAGATACGCAGTATTTT	CASSWGSGRGTDTQYF
15	TRBV19	TRBJ2-1	-	TRBD2	TGTGCCAGTAGACCGGGACTAGCGGGAGTCCACGAGCAGTTCTTC	CASRPGLAGVHEQFF
16	TRBV28	TRBJ2-3	-	-	TGTGCCAGCAGGTCCCCTAGTTCAGGCCAGGGGGATACGCAGTATTTT	CASRSPSSGQGDTQYF
15	TRBV9	TRBJ2-2	-	TRBD1	TGTGCCAGCAGCGCGGGACAGGCGAACACCGGGGAGCTGTTTTTT	CASSAGQANTGELFF
15	TRBV28	TRBJ2-5	-	-	TGTGCCAGCAGTTTCCTGTCAGGGGAAGGAGAGACCCAGTACTTC	CASSFLSGEGETQYF
15	TRBV28	TRBJ1-4	once	-	TGTGCCAGCAGTCCCACGGGGGGAGCGAATGAAAAACTGTTTTTT	CASSPTGGANEKLFF
15	TRBV29-1	TRBJ1-4	-	-	TGCAGCGTTGAATTAAACAGGGCGTCTAATGAAAAACTGTTTTTT	CSVELNRASNEKLFF